A selection of T cell receptor beta chains follows, all from one sample in a study of cytomegalovirus exposure and HLA in healthy donors. Profiling relied on immunoSEQ multiplex PCR, and the TCRdb table lists in-frame clones only, not all of them. Of 40,000 to 55,000 clones listed, around 73% are singletons. The sample consisted of PBMCs. These receptors all come from a woman aged 25 to 45 in good health and CMV-seronegative. The CDR3 runs from the conserved cysteine through the conserved F or W. D genes are given only for firm matches. The size entry is marked missing in some rows and otherwise reads once, few, many or a size class.

V gene,clone size,J gene,D gene,CDR3 DNA,CDR3 protein
TRBV6-5,-,TRBJ2-1,TRBD2,TGTGCCAGCAGTGGGGGCGGACTAGCGTACGAGCAGTTCTTC,CASSGGGLAYEQFF
TRBV7-9,-,TRBJ2-1,-,TGTGCCAGCAGCTTAGGACGAGCGGTTGAGCAGTTCTTC,CASSLGRAVEQFF
TRBV4-1,-,TRBJ2-2,TRBD2,TGCGCCAGCAGCCCCAGGGAGACTAGCGGGAACACCGGGGAGCTGTTTTTT,CASSPRETSGNTGELFF
TRBV30,-,TRBJ1-1,-,TGTGCCTGGAGTGTCGGGGTGACTGAGGCTTTCTTT,CAWSVGVTEAFF
TRBV29-1,-,TRBJ2-1,TRBD2,TGCAGCGTGAAGGGACTAGTCGTCTACAATGAGCAGTTCTTC,CSVKGLVVYNEQFF
TRBV14,-,TRBJ2-7,TRBD2,TGTGCCAGCAGCCGACTGGGACTAGCTTCCGAGCAGTACTTC,CASSRLGLASEQYF
TRBV6-5,-,TRBJ2-5,-,TGTGCCAGCAGTTACTCGTTGTCGGGATTAGTGCAGACCCAGTACTTC,CASSYSLSGLVQTQYF
TRBV4-1,-,TRBJ2-7,TRBD2,TGCGCCAGCACTCAGGAACTAGCGGTCTCTTACGAGCAGTACTTC,CASTQELAVSYEQYF
TRBV28,-,TRBJ2-5,TRBD2,TGTGCCAGCAGTTTAGGGCTAGCGGCTTCTTCTGAGACCCAGTACTTC,CASSLGLAASSETQYF
TRBV4-1,-,TRBJ2-1,-,TGCGCCAGCAGCCAAGAAAGGAACCTTAGGAGGAATGAGCAGTTCTTC,CASSQERNLRRNEQFF
TRBV6-1,-,TRBJ1-1,-,TGTGCCAGCAGTGAAGAGATCTCGGGGTACACTGAAGCTTTCTTT,CASSEEISGYTEAFF
TRBV7-9,-,TRBJ1-4,-,TGTGCCAGCAGCTTTCTGGACACGGGAGGAGTTAATGAAAAACTGTTTTTT,CASSFLDTGGVNEKLFF
TRBV30,-,TRBJ1-2,-,TGTGCCTGGAGATTCGGTTTCGATGGCTACACCTTC,CAWRFGFDGYTF
TRBV6-1,few,TRBJ2-4,TRBD2,TGTGCCAGCAGAGAAGAGCGGGGGGGAGCCAAAAACATTCAGTACTTC,CASREERGGAKNIQYF
TRBV2,-,TRBJ1-5,-,TGTGCCAGCAGAACAGGGAAGAATCAGCCCCAGCATTTT,CASRTGKNQPQHF
TRBV6-5,few,TRBJ1-3,-,TGTGCCAGCCCAATGGAGGAGACTGGAAACACCATATATTTT,CASPMEETGNTIYF
TRBV30,few,TRBJ1-5,-,TGTGCCTGGAGTGTAGGAGGTCAGCCCCAGCATTTT,CAWSVGGQPQHF
TRBV18,few,TRBJ2-7,TRBD1,TGTGCCAGCTCACCATTCAATGACAGGGGGACCGAGCAGTACTTC,CASSPFNDRGTEQYF
TRBV7-2,-,TRBJ1-5,TRBD1,TGTGCCAGCAGCTTAGTTCCAGGGGGCAACAATCAGCCCCAGCATTTT,CASSLVPGGNNQPQHF
TRBV28,-,TRBJ1-3,TRBD1,TGTGCCAGCAGCAACCAGGGGGCCTCTGGAAACACCATATATTTT,CASSNQGASGNTIYF
TRBV9,-,TRBJ2-1,-,TGTGCCAGCAGCCCGAGGCTGCAATTCAATGAGCAGTTCTTC,CASSPRLQFNEQFF
TRBV4-1,-,TRBJ1-1,TRBD1,TGCGCCAGCAGCCACGGGACAGGGCGAGAAGCTTTCTTT,CASSHGTGREAFF
TRBV2,-,TRBJ2-1,TRBD2,TGTGCCAGCAGGGCCGGGACTAGCGGCTTCAATGAGCAGTTCTTC,CASRAGTSGFNEQFF
TRBV5-1,-,TRBJ1-3,-,TGCGCCAGCAGCCGCGACAGCTCTGGAAACACCATATATTTT,CASSRDSSGNTIYF
TRBV29-1,-,TRBJ2-2,TRBD2,TGCAGCGTTGAAGATTTTTTAGCGGGTGGTACCGGGGAGCTGTTTTTT,CSVEDFLAGGTGELFF
TRBV19,few,TRBJ2-1,-,TGTGCCAGTAGTATAGACCTAGATGTCTACAATGAGCAGTTCTTC,CASSIDLDVYNEQFF
TRBV30,-,TRBJ1-1,TRBD1,TGTGCCTGGGGACAGGGCGACACTGAAGCTTTCTTT,CAWGQGDTEAFF
TRBV30,-,TRBJ1-5,-,TGTGCCTGGAGTGTACGGGGGACCGAAAATAGCAATCAGCCCCAGCATTTT,CAWSVRGTENSNQPQHF
TRBV6-5,-,TRBJ2-3,TRBD1,TGTGCCAGCAGGCTGGGACAGGGCACAGATACGCAGTATTTT,CASRLGQGTDTQYF
TRBV2,-,TRBJ1-2,-,TGTGCCAGCAGTGAACAATGGGCACTTAACTATGGCTACACCTTC,CASSEQWALNYGYTF
TRBV5-1,-,TRBJ1-6,TRBD1,TGCGCCAGCAGCTTGGGCGTTGACAGGGCGCATTCACCCCTCCACTTT,CASSLGVDRAHSPLHF
TRBV7-2,-,TRBJ1-3,-,TGTGCCAGCAGCCTGACAGGTTATGGCTCTGGAAACACCATATATTTT,CASSLTGYGSGNTIYF
TRBV4-2,-,TRBJ2-1,TRBD1,TGTGCCAGCAGCCAACCGGGACAGGGGTTTAATGAGCAGTTCTTC,CASSQPGQGFNEQFF
TRBV5-6,-,TRBJ1-2,TRBD1,TGTGCCAGCAGCTTGGACAGGGGACCCTATGGCTACACCTTC,CASSLDRGPYGYTF
TRBV9,few,TRBJ2-6,-,TGTGCCAGCAGCCCCGGGAGTACCGGGGCCAACGTCCTGACTTTC,CASSPGSTGANVLTF
TRBV6-5,-,TRBJ2-1,TRBD2,TGTGCCAGCAGTTACTCGCCTAGCGGGTATAATGAGCAGTTCTTC,CASSYSPSGYNEQFF
TRBV27,-,TRBJ1-2,-,TGTGCCAGCAGGCAGACAAGCTACTATGGCTACACCTTC,CASRQTSYYGYTF
TRBV18,few,TRBJ1-1,-,TGTGCCAGCTCACCGGCAGGCTGGAACACTGAAGCTTTCTTT,CASSPAGWNTEAFF
TRBV10-3,few,TRBJ1-4,-,TGTGCCATCAGTGAGTCGGGAGGACCGGAAAAACTGTTTTTT,CAISESGGPEKLFF
TRBV6-5,-,TRBJ2-7,TRBD2,TGTGCCAGCATTGAAACGGGACTAGCCGTCAAGCAGTACTTC,CASIETGLAVKQYF
TRBV30,-,TRBJ2-5,TRBD2,TGTGCCTGGAGTGTGGCCCCCGTTCTAGCGGGGGGTAAGACCCAGTACTTC,CAWSVAPVLAGGKTQYF
TRBV2,-,TRBJ1-5,TRBD1,TGTGCCGCGGCCCGGGACAGCAGCAATCAGCCCCAGCATTTT,CAAARDSSNQPQHF
TRBV18,medium-sized,TRBJ2-5,-,TGTGCCAGCTCACTCTTCCAAGAGACCCAGTACTTC,CASSLFQETQYF
TRBV2,many,TRBJ2-7,TRBD1,TGTGCCAGCAGTGCAGGACGGACAGGGGGCCAGTACGAGCAGTACTTC,CASSAGRTGGQYEQYF
TRBV5-1,-,TRBJ2-3,-,TGCGCCAGCAGCTTGGGACAGTTTACAGATACGCAGTATTTT,CASSLGQFTDTQYF
TRBV7-2,-,TRBJ2-7,-,TGTGCCAGCAGCCTCAACACGGGGTCCACCTACGAGCAGTACTTC,CASSLNTGSTYEQYF
TRBV6-1,-,TRBJ2-7,-,TGTGCCAGCAGTGAACAGGGCAGATCCTACGAGCAGTACTTC,CASSEQGRSYEQYF
TRBV9,-,TRBJ2-5,TRBD1,TGTGCCAGCAGCGTAGGGACAGGGGTTTTATTAGAGACCCAGTACTTC,CASSVGTGVLLETQYF
TRBV6-1,-,TRBJ1-4,-,TGTGCCAGCAGCTTTACAGGCTATCAGTTTTTT,CASSFTGYQFF
TRBV2,few,TRBJ2-1,-,TGTGCCAGCAGTGATACGGGCCTGCAGGGTTTCAATGAGCAGTTCTTC,CASSDTGLQGFNEQFF
TRBV28,-,TRBJ1-1,-,TGTGCCAGCAGCAAACTCGGACAGCTACACACTGAAGCTTTCTTT,CASSKLGQLHTEAFF
TRBV28,-,TRBJ2-7,TRBD2,TGTGCCAGCAGAATGACTAGCGGGAGAGTGTACGAGCAGTACTTC,CASRMTSGRVYEQYF
TRBV27,-,TRBJ2-7,TRBD2,TGTGCCAGCAGTTTACTTTCCAGCGGGAGCTACGAGCAGTACTTC,CASSLLSSGSYEQYF
TRBV6-5,-,TRBJ2-7,-,TGTGCCAGCAGTTTTACAGGGCCAAGCTCCTACGAGCAGTACTTC,CASSFTGPSSYEQYF
TRBV9,once,TRBJ2-3,TRBD2,TGTGCCAGCAGCGAGGGGACTAGCGGGGGGAGGGATACGCAGTATTTT,CASSEGTSGGRDTQYF
TRBV28,-,TRBJ1-4,TRBD1,TGTGCCAGCAGTCCACCGGGACAGGGATATGAAAAACTGTTTTTT,CASSPPGQGYEKLFF
TRBV28,-,TRBJ2-7,-,TGTGCCAGCAGCTCTGGCGGGGACCTCTACGAGCAGTACTTC,CASSSGGDLYEQYF
TRBV5-8,-,TRBJ1-1,TRBD1,TGTGCCAGCAGCTTGACTGGACAGGCCCCTGAAGCTTTCTTT,CASSLTGQAPEAFF
TRBV30,once,TRBJ1-6,TRBD1,TGTGCCTGGGCGACAGGGCTTATGCGTCCCCTCCACTTT,CAWATGLMRPLHF
TRBV11-2,-,TRBJ1-1,-,TGTGCCAGCAGCTTGTCCCGCCAGGGGGCTTTCTTT,CASSLSRQGAFF